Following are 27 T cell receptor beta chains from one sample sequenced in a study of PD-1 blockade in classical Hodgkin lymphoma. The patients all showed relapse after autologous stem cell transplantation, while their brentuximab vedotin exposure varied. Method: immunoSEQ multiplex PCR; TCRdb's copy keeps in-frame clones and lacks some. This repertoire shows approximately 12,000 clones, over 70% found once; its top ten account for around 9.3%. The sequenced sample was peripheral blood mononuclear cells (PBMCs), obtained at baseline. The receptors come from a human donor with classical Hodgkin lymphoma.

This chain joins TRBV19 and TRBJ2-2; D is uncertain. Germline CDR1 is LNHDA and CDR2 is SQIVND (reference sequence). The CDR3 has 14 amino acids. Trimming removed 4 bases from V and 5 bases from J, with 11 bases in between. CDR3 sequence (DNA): TGTGCCAGTAGTACCCGCCTGGGAACCGGGGAGCTGTTTTTT. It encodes CASSTRLGTGELFF.

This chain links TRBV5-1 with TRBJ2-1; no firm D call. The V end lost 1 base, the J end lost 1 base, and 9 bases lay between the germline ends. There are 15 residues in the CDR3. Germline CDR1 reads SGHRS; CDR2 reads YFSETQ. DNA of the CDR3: TGCGCCAGCAGCTTGAATCCTGTATCCTACAATGAGCAGTTCTTC. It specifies CASSLNPVSYNEQFF.

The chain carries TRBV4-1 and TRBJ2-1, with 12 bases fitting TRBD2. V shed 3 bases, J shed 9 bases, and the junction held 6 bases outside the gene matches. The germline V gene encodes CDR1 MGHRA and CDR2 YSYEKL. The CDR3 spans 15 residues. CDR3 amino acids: CASSQLAGGPGEQFF. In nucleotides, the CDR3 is TGCGCCAGCAGCCAGCTAGCGGGGGGGCCGGGTGAGCAGTTCTTC.

CDR3 sequence reads: CASSLLLAGTSYNEQFF. Written as DNA, the CDR3 is TGTGCCAGCAGCTTGTTACTAGCGGGAACGTCCTACAATGAGCAGTTCTTC. V usage is TRBV5-6 and J usage is TRBJ2-1; 10 nucleotides agree with TRBD2. The germline V gene has CDR1 SGHDT and CDR2 YYEEEE. V dropped 1 base and J dropped 1; count of bases not matched to a gene: 5. The CDR3 runs to 17 residues.

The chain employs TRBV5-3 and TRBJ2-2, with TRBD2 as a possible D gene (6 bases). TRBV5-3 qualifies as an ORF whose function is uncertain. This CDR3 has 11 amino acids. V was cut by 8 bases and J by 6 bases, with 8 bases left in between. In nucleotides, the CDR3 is TGTGCCAGGACGGGAGCCGGGGAGCTGTTTTTT. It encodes CARTGAGELFF.

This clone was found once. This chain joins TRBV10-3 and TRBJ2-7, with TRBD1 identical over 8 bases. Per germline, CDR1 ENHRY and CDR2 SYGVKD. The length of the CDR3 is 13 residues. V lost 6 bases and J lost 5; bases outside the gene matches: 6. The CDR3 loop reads CAISWTGLHEQYF. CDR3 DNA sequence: TGTGCCATCAGCTGGACAGGGTTACACGAGCAGTACTTC.

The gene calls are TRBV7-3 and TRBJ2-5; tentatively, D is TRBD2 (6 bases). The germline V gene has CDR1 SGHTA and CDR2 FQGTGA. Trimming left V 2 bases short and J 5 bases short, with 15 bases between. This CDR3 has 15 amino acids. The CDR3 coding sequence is TGTGCCAGCAGCTTAGTGGGACTTAGAGGGGAGACCCAGTACTTC. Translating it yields CASSLVGLRGETQYF.

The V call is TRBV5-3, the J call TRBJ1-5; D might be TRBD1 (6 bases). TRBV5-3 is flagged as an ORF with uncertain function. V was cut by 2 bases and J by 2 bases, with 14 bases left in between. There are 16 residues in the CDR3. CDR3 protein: CARSFSVGAGNQPQHF. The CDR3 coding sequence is TGTGCCAGAAGCTTTAGCGTGGGGGCTGGCAATCAGCCCCAGCATTTT.

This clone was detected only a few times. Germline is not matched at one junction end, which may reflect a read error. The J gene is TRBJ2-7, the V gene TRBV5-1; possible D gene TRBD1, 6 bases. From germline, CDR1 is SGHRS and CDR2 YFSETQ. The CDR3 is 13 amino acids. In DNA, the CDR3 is TGCGCCAGCAGCTTGGGGGGCAGGGGATCCGTCCACTTC. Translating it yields CASSLGGRGSVHF.

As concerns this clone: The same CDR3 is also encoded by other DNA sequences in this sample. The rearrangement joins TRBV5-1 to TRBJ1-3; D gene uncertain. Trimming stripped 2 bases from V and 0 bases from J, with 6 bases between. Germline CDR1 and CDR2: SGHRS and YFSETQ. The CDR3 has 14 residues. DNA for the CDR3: TGCGCCAGCAGCTTAGGCTCCTCTGGAAACACCATATATTTT. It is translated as CASSLGSSGNTIYF.

CDR3 sequence (DNA): TGTGCCAGCAGCTCAACTAGCGACGGAAACGAGCAGTACTTC. This codes for CASSSTSDGNEQYF. This chain joins TRBV5-4 and TRBJ2-7; 7 bases match TRBD2. V gave up 3 bases and J gave up 5 bases; unmatched junction bases: 8. This CDR3 comprises 14 residues. Germline assignment: CDR1 SGHNT and CDR2 YYREEE (reference sequence).

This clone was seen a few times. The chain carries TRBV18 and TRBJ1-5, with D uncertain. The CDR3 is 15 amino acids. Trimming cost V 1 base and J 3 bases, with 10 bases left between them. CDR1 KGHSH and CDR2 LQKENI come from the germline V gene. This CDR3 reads CASSPQGSANQPQHF. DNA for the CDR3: TGTGCCAGCTCACCACAGGGTTCAGCCAATCAGCCCCAGCATTTT. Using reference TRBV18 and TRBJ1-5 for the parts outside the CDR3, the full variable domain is NAGVMQNPRHLVRRRGQEARLRCSPMKGHSHVYWYRQLPEEGLKFMVYLQKENIIDESGMPKERFSAEFPKEGPSILRIQQVVRGDSAAYFCASSPQGSANQPQHFGDGTRLSIL.

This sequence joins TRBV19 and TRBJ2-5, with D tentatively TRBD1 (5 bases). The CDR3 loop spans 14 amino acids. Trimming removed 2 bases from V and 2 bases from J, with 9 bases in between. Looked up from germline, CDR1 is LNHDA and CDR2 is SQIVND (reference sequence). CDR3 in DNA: TGTGCCAGTAGTATAAGGGGCTCTCAAGAGACCCAGTACTTC. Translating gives CASSIRGSQETQYF.

The DNA for the CDR3 is TGTGCCATCAGTGAGTCGACGTCTAGCGCCTACAATGAGCAGTTCTTC. It translates to CAISESTSSAYNEQFF. The chain recombines TRBV10-3 with TRBJ2-1; D is perhaps TRBD2 (6 bases). The CDR3 runs to 16 residues. Germline-derived CDR1 and CDR2 are ENHRY and SYGVKD. V shed 0 bases and J shed 2 bases, with 11 bases lying between them.

CDR3 sequence reads: CAISPIQGIYGYTF. The CDR3 nucleotides are TGTGCCATCAGCCCAATCCAGGGCATCTATGGCTACACCTTC. The chain recombines TRBV10-3 with TRBJ1-2, with D possibly matching TRBD1 (5 bases). V lost 6 bases and J 4 bases, leaving 15 bases between the germline ends. Germline lookup yields CDR1 ENHRY and CDR2 SYGVKD. The CDR3 has 14 residues.

The CDR3 region is CASSDQGASYEQYF. Written as DNA, the CDR3 is TGTGCCAGCAGTGACCAGGGGGCATCCTACGAGCAGTACTTC. This rearrangement joins TRBV2 to TRBJ2-7, with 8 bases lining up with TRBD1. The CDR3 is made up of 14 amino acids. Trimming at V came to 3 bases and at J to 1 base, leaving 2 bases not matched to a gene. Germline V lookup: CDR1 SNHLY, CDR2 FYNNEI.

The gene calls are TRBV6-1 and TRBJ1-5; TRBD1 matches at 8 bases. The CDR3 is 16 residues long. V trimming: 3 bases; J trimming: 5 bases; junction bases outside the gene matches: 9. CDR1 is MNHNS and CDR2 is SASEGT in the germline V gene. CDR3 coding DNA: TGTGCCAGCAGTGAGGGCTTTCAGGGGGCTCATCAGCCCCAGCATTTT. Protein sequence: CASSEGFQGAHQPQHF.

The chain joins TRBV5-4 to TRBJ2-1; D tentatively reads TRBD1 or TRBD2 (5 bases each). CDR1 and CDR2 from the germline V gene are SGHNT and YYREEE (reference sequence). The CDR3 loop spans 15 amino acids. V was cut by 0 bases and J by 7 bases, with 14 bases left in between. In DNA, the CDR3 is TGTGCCAGCAGCTTGGTCGGGACCCTAGGGAATGAGCAGTTCTTC. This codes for CASSLVGTLGNEQFF. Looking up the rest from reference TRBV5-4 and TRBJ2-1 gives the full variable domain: ETGVTQSPTHLIKTRGQQVTLRCSSQSGHNTVSWYQQALGQGPQFIFQYYREEENGRGNFPPRFSGLQFPNYSSELNVNALELDDSALYLCASSLVGTLGNEQFFGPGTRLTVL.

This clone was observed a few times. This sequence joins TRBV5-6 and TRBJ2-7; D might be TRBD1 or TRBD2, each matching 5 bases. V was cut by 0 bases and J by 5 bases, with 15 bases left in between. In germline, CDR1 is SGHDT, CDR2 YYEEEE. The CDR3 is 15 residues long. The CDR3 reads CASSLGGDPSDEQYF. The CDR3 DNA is TGTGCCAGCAGCTTGGGAGGGGACCCCTCGGACGAGCAGTACTTC.

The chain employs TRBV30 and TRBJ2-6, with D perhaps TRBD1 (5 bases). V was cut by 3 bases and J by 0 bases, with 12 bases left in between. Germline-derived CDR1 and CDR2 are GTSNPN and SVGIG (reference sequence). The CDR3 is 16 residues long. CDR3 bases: TGTGCCTGGAGGGGGCAGGGTAGCTCTGGGGCCAACGTCCTGACTTTC. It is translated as CAWRGQGSSGANVLTF.

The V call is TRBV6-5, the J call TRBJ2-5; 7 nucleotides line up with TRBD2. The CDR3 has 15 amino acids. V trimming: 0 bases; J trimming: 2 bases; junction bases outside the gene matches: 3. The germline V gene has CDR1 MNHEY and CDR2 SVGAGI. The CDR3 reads CASSYSSGRQETQYF. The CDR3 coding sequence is TGTGCCAGCAGTTACTCGTCCGGGAGGCAAGAGACCCAGTACTTC.

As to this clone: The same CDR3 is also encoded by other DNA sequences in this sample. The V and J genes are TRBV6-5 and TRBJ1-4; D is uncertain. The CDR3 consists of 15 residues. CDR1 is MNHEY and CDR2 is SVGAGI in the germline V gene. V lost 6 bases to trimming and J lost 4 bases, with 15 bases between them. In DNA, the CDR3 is TGTGCCAGCAGCCAGACTTTTAGCCGTAATGAAAAACTGTTTTTT. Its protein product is CASSQTFSRNEKLFF.

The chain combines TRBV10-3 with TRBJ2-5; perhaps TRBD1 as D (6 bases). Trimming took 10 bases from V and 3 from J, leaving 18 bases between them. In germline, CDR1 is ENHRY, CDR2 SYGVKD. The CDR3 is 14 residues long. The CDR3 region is CATSTSGQKETQYF. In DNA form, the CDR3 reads TGTGCCACCAGCACCTCCGGACAGAAAGAGACCCAGTACTTC.

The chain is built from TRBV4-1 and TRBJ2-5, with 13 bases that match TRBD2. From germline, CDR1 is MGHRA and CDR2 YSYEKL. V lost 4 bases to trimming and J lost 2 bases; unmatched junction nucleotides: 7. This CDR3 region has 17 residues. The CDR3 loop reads CASSPGLAGVGQETQYF. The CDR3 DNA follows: TGCGCCAGCAGCCCAGGACTAGCGGGAGTAGGACAAGAGACCCAGTACTTC.

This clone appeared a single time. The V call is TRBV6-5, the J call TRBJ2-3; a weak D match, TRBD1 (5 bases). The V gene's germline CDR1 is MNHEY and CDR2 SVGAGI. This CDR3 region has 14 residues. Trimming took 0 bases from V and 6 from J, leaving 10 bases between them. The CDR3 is CASSYSGPGDTQYF. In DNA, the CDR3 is TGTGCCAGCAGTTACTCGGGGCCCGGGGATACGCAGTATTTT.

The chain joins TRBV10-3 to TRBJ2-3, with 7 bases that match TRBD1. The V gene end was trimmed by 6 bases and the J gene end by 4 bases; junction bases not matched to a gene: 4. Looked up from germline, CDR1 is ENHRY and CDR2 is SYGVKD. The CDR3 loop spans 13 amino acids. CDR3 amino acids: CAIRGQPSDTQYF. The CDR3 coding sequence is TGTGCCATCAGGGGACAGCCCTCAGATACGCAGTATTTT.

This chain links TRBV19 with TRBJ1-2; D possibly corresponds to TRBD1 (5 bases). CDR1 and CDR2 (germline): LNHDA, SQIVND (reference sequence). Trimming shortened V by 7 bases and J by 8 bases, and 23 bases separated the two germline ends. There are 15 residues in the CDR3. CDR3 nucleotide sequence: TGTGCCAGTACACTACTCGGGACTGGGGGTCAAGGCTACACCTTC. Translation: CASTLLGTGGQGYTF. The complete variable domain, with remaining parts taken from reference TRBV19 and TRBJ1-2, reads DGGITQSPKYLFRKEGQNVTLSCEQNLNHDAMYWYRQDPGQGLRLIYYSQIVNDFQKGDIAEGYSVSREKKESFPLTVTSAQKNPTAFYLCASTLLGTGGQGYTFGSGTRLTVV.